Listed here are 2 T cell receptor beta chains from one sample, sequenced in a study of T cell repertoires in cytomegalovirus infection. TCRdb re-called the reads through MiXCR, storing one row per CDR3 protein. The sample lists about 360,000 distinct CDR3 sequences; 15% to 20% were seen once. Sequenced input: PBMCs. The receptors here all came from a human donor in good health (CMV status not recorded). Some clones in this sample may be carry-over from other donors' samples.

The rearrangement uses TRBV10-3 and TRBJ2-3; 7 nucleotides line up with TRBD1. Germline lookup yields CDR1 ENHRY and CDR2 SYGVKD. V trimming: 10 bases; J trimming: 4 bases; junction bases outside the gene matches: 14. The CDR3 is 15 residues long. CDR3 coding DNA: TGTGCCACCGGATCACAGGGGTTTATGGCAGATACGCAGTATTTT. It encodes CATGSQGFMADTQYF.

This sequence joins TRBV5-1 and TRBJ1-1; no clear D. The germline CDR1 and CDR2 sequences are SGHRS and YFSETQ. The length of the CDR3 is 13 residues. V lost 1 base, J lost 4 bases, and 8 bases lay in between. CDR3 sequence: CASSLTDGTEAFF. The DNA for the CDR3 is TGCGCCAGCAGCTTGACGGACGGCACTGAAGCTTTCTTT.